This record covers a single T cell receptor (beta chain). This specimen comes from a study of blood T cell repertoires in COVID-19. Overall study: The study drew acute and convalescent COVID-19 samples from the United States, Italy and Spain. Sources were T cells, B-cell-depleted T cells, or PBMCs; the material itself was cDNA or gDNA.

As processed by the authors: Estimated nucleated cell counts came from reference gene primer amplification. The protocol was immunoSEQ multiplex PCR, while the TCRdb copy is restricted to in-frame clones and leaves out a portion. The DNA gave D and trimming, while V, J and clone size come from that table. The table lists roughly 26,000 clones, about 94% of them singletons. Germline V gives CDR1 SGHRS, CDR2 YFSETQ. The CDR3 is made up of 15 amino acids. Germline trimming cut 3 bases from V and 0 bases from J; bases unmatched to any gene: 4. V gene TRBV5-1 combines with J gene TRBJ1-1; the match to TRBD1 covers 8 bases. Sequenced: peripheral blood. This TCR was sampled from a human donor with active COVID-19. The donor label of this sample is uncertain. The CDR3 sequence: CASSSWTGLNTEAFF. Here the CDR3 DNA reads TGCGCCAGCAGCTCCTGGACAGGGCTGAACACTGAAGCTTTCTTT.